This passage covers 10 T cell receptor beta chains from one sample sequenced in a study of T cells in Graves' hyperthyroidism and ophthalmopathy. Regions amplified from RNA transcripts were the TCR beta CDR3 regions. First-round RT-PCR of the TCR CDR3 relied on the HTBI primer set. TCRdb used MiXCR to reprocess the multiplex PCR reads, holding one entry per CDR3 protein. The sample lists a few hundred thousand distinct CDR3 sequences; around 45% were seen once. Material: peripheral blood or thyroid tissue (not recorded which). These TCRs come from an adult woman with Graves' disease, either hyperthyroidism or ophthalmopathy (not recorded which).

This rearrangement joins TRBV12-5 to TRBJ1-2; D is perhaps TRBD1 (6 bases). The CDR3 spans 13 residues. V was cut by 1 base and J by 8 bases, with 11 bases left in between. Looked up from germline, CDR1 is LGHNT and CDR2 is FRNRAP. CDR3 coding DNA: TGTGCTAGTGGTTTGGCGGGGGCGCAAGGCTACACCTTC. It encodes CASGLAGAQGYTF.

This clonotype was seen repeatedly, ten times or more. The rearrangement links TRBV5-6 to TRBJ1-5; perhaps TRBD1 as D (6 bases). The CDR3 has 15 amino acids. The V end was cut by 4 bases, the J end by 11 bases, with 22 bases between. Germline V gene data show CDR1 as SGHDT and CDR2 as YYEEEE. The CDR3 here is CASSAAAGAEVAQHF. The CDR3 DNA reads as TGTGCCAGCAGCGCGGCCGCAGGGGCCGAAGTAGCCCAGCATTTT.

The rearrangement joins TRBV29-1 to TRBJ1-1; D is unresolved. CDR3 size: 11 residues. The germline V gene encodes CDR1 SQVTM and CDR2 ANQGSEA. V lost 8 bases and J 4 bases, leaving 11 bases between the germline ends. CDR3 bases: TGCAGCTCCCCCTGGGGCACTGAAGCTTTCTTT. Amino acids: CSSPWGTEAFF.

This rearrangement joins TRBV7-3 to TRBJ1-2; no reliable D call. Germline V lookup: CDR1 SGHTA, CDR2 FQGTGA. This CDR3 comprises 18 residues. V lost 5 bases and J 3 bases, leaving 25 bases between the germline ends. In nucleotides, the CDR3 is TGTGCCAGCAGCCCACAAGGGCCCGCCTACGAGCAGTACTATGGCTACACCTTC. Translating it yields CASSPQGPAYEQYYGYTF.

This clonotype was detected a few times. The J gene is TRBJ2-7, the V gene TRBV5-1, with 14 positions matching TRBD2. With V trimmed by 4 bases and J by 0 bases, 24 bases remained unmatched. The germline V gene has CDR1 SGHRS and CDR2 YFSETQ. This CDR3 comprises 23 residues. For the CDR3, the DNA is TGCGCCAGCAGCCGCACCCCAACCGCCGGACTAGCGGGAGGTAAGGGCGACTCCTACGAGCAGTACTTC. Translation gives CASSRTPTAGLAGGKGDSYEQYF.

This clonotype occurred many times. This chain joins TRBV18 and TRBJ2-7; 9 bases are shared with TRBD1. CDR3 size: 15 residues. Germline CDR1 reads KGHSH; CDR2 reads LQKENI. V shed 5 bases and J 1 base; nucleotides not matched to a gene: 6. CDR3 nucleotides: TGTGCCAGCTCATCCTCCGGGACAGGGTCCTACGAGCAGTACTTC. As protein: CASSSSGTGSYEQYF.

This clonotype has a single count. V and J are TRBV2 and TRBJ1-3; a weak D match, TRBD1 (5 bases). Per the germline V gene, CDR1 is SNHLY and CDR2 is FYNNEI. V was trimmed by 5 bases and J by 2 bases, leaving 22 bases between them. CDR3 length equals 18 residues. CDR3 amino acids: CASSKRPGPQRAGNTIYF. Here the CDR3 DNA reads TGTGCCAGCAGTAAGCGCCCGGGACCCCAGAGGGCTGGAAACACCATATATTTT.

The chain combines TRBV29-1 with TRBJ1-2, with D perhaps matching TRBD1 (5 bases). This CDR3 contains 12 residues. Looked up from germline, CDR1 is SQVTM and CDR2 is ANQGSEA. V was shortened by 8 bases and J by 8 bases, with 18 bases between the two germline ends. The CDR3 region is CSLAGGMKGYTF. The CDR3 DNA reads as TGCAGCTTAGCGGGGGGAATGAAAGGCTACACCTTC.

This chain links TRBV29-1 with TRBJ1-5; D gene unclear. Germline CDR1 reads SQVTM; CDR2 reads ANQGSEA. The CDR3 has 10 residues. V dropped 8 bases and J dropped 7 bases, with 9 bases sitting between them. The CDR3 loop reads CSLDQQPQHF. CDR3 in DNA: TGCAGCTTAGACCAACAGCCCCAGCATTTT.

This chain links TRBV29-1 with TRBJ1-5, with a tentative D call TRBD1 (5 bases). Per germline, CDR1 SQVTM and CDR2 ANQGSEA. The CDR3 spans 12 residues. V dropped 6 bases and J dropped 4 bases, with 10 bases sitting between them. CDR3 amino acids: CSVGDGNQPQHF. CDR3 nucleotide sequence: TGCAGCGTCGGGGACGGGAATCAGCCCCAGCATTTT. Complete variable domain (other parts from reference TRBV29-1 and TRBJ1-5): SAVISQKPSRDICQRGTSLTIQCQVDSQVTMMFWYRQQPGQSLTLIATANQGSEATYESGFVIDKFPISRPNLTFSTLTVSNMSPEDSSIYLCSVGDGNQPQHFGDGTRLSIL.